Reported below is one T cell receptor (beta chain). Its antigen is unidentified. This sample was included in a study of monozygotic twins with inflammatory bowel disease. General study points: Researchers report that IBD patients shared fewer clonotypes with others than healthy twins, especially amid disease activity. IBD patients had lower TCRbeta diversity (inverse Simpson) than healthy co-twins.

TCRdb re-called the 5' RACE reads; one entry per CDR3 protein, DNA not given. Its table lists roughly 200,000 distinct CDR3 sequences. The CDR3 length is 12 residues. Germline lookup yields CDR1 SEHNR and CDR2 FQNEAQ (reference sequence). The clonotype comes from a human donor with ulcerative colitis or Crohn's disease, or a healthy co-twin of an affected twin (not recorded which). The chain uses TRBV7-9 and TRBJ2-5; TCRdb's D call of TRBD1 is untestable without DNA. The sequencing input was blood. CDR3 in amino acids: CASAAHQETQYF.